Listed below are T cell receptor beta chains from one sample, sequenced in a study of blood T cell repertoires in COVID-19. Assay used: immunoSEQ multiplex PCR; TCRdb lists only in-frame clones, some missing. The sample comprises 150,000 to 200,000 clones, about 89% of which are singletons, and less than 3.5% rests with the top ten. The sample taken for sequencing was peripheral blood. The receptors shown here come from a man in his 70s with acute or convalescent COVID-19. Each CDR3 is given with its conserved first and last residue. The D gene is left open where the match is weak.

CDR3 DNA: TGTGCCAGCAGCCCTGACCCTGGCGAGGTATATGGCTACACCTTC
CDR3 protein: CASSPDPGEVYGYTF
J gene: TRBJ1-2
D gene: NA
V gene: TRBV7-2

CDR3 DNA: TGTGCCAGCAGCCAAGATCTAGCGGGGGGCCTTATAAATGAGCAGTTCTTC
CDR3 protein: CASSQDLAGGLINEQFF
J gene: TRBJ2-1
D gene: TRBD2
V gene: TRBV3-1/TRBV3-2

CDR3 DNA: TGTGCCAGCAGCCAGTATGGTAGGGGTGAAGCTTTCTTT
CDR3 protein: CASSQYGRGEAFF
J gene: TRBJ1-1
D gene: NA
V gene: TRBV3-1/TRBV3-2

CDR3 DNA: TGCAGCGTTGCCCGGTCCAGCACAGATACGCAGTATTTT
CDR3 protein: CSVARSSTDTQYF
J gene: TRBJ2-3
D gene: NA
V gene: TRBV29-1

CDR3 DNA: TGTGCCACCAGTGACCAGGGGGCGCTAGGGGAAAAACTGTTTTTT
CDR3 protein: CATSDQGALGEKLFF
J gene: TRBJ1-4
D gene: TRBD1
V gene: TRBV24-1

CDR3 DNA: TGTGCCACCAGCAGAGATCTCGCGGGTCGCGGAAACACCATATATTTT
CDR3 protein: CATSRDLAGRGNTIYF
J gene: TRBJ1-3
D gene: NA
V gene: TRBV15

CDR3 DNA: TGTGCCAGCAGCTTAGGGGCAGGAGGTAATTCACCCCTCCACTTT
CDR3 protein: CASSLGAGGNSPLHF
J gene: TRBJ1-6
D gene: NA
V gene: TRBV7-8

CDR3 DNA: TGTGCCAGCAGGGGACAAAGGTTCTCCTACGAGCAGTACTTC
CDR3 protein: CASRGQRFSYEQYF
J gene: TRBJ2-7
D gene: NA
V gene: TRBV7-2

CDR3 DNA: TGTGCCAGCGGTCAGGGGGCGGCGAACACTGAAGCTTTCTTT
CDR3 protein: CASGQGAANTEAFF
J gene: TRBJ1-1
D gene: TRBD1
V gene: TRBV28

CDR3 DNA: TGTGCCAGCAGCTTAGCGCTAACAGGGGGGTCCTATAATTCACCCCTCCACTTT
CDR3 protein: CASSLALTGGSYNSPLHF
J gene: TRBJ1-6
D gene: TRBD1
V gene: TRBV7-2

CDR3 DNA: TGTGCCAGCAGCCCCCTGTTAGGGGCTGAGACCCAGTACTTC
CDR3 protein: CASSPLLGAETQYF
J gene: TRBJ2-5
D gene: NA
V gene: TRBV3-1/TRBV3-2

CDR3 DNA: TGTGCCAGCACGACCAAGGGAGTCACTGAAGCTTTCTTT
CDR3 protein: CASTTKGVTEAFF
J gene: TRBJ1-1
D gene: NA
V gene: TRBV27

CDR3 DNA: TGTGCCAGCAGCATACAGGGGGCATCATATGAAAAACTGTTTTTT
CDR3 protein: CASSIQGASYEKLFF
J gene: TRBJ1-4
D gene: TRBD1
V gene: TRBV5-8

CDR3 DNA: TGTGCCAGCAGCTTGGTCCCAGGAACCTACGAGCAGTACTTC
CDR3 protein: CASSLVPGTYEQYF
J gene: TRBJ2-7
D gene: NA
V gene: TRBV5-5

CDR3 DNA: TGTGCCAGCAGTGGAACAGGGGGCACTGAAGCTTTCTTT
CDR3 protein: CASSGTGGTEAFF
J gene: TRBJ1-1
D gene: TRBD1
V gene: TRBV28

CDR3 DNA: TGTGCCAGCAGTGATGAAGAGGATCAGCCCCAGCATTTT
CDR3 protein: CASSDEEDQPQHF
J gene: TRBJ1-5
D gene: NA
V gene: TRBV2